Presented here are 32 T cell receptor beta chains from one specimen sequenced in a study of blood T cells in healthy people across ages. A sample-barcoded 5' primer and a J-beta primer mix were used in a second PCR of roughly 6 to 12 cycles. MiXCR, run by TCRdb on the 5' RACE reads, gives a single entry per CDR3 protein. Of about 570,000 distinct CDR3 sequences listed, approximately 30% are singletons. The sequenced sample was blood. These receptors originate from a woman aged 70-85 years in good health.

The table lists this clonotype with a few counts. An end of the junction differs from the germline gene, which may be a read error. This chain uses TRBV5-1 with TRBJ1-1; D is possibly TRBD1 (5 bases). This CDR3 contains 15 residues. Germline CDR1 reads SGHRS; CDR2 reads YFSETQ. CDR3 in amino acids: CVSSPGLLKNTEAFF. CDR3 nucleotide sequence: TGCGTCAGCAGCCCAGGGCTCCTCAAGAACACTGAAGCTTTCTTT.

This sequence joins TRBV7-2 and TRBJ1-5; D remains unclear. Germline CDR1 SGHTA, CDR2 FQGNSA. V lost 1 base to trimming and J lost 5 bases, with 9 bases between them. The CDR3 spans 14 residues. The chain's CDR3 is CASSLEFGHQPQHF. The CDR3 nucleotides read TGTGCCAGCAGCTTAGAGTTCGGGCATCAGCCCCAGCATTTT.

This clonotype was recorded many times. The J gene is TRBJ2-3, the V gene TRBV7-2; the D gene is possibly TRBD2 (5 bases). V was cut by 2 bases and J by 8 bases, with 17 bases left in between. The germline V gene encodes CDR1 SGHTA and CDR2 FQGNSA. This CDR3 has 15 residues. This CDR3 reads CASSLPGIGGVTQYF. In DNA, the CDR3 is TGTGCCAGCAGCTTACCGGGGATAGGTGGAGTTACGCAGTATTTT.

This clonotype came up many times. The genes are TRBV29-1 and TRBJ2-3, with 9 bases matching TRBD2. Germline CDR1 is SQVTM and CDR2 is ANQGSEA. The CDR3 extends over 14 amino acids. Trimming removed 4 bases from V and 3 bases from J; junction bases left unmatched: 5. The CDR3 DNA reads TGCAGCGTTGTTGGGACTAGCAGAACAGATACGCAGTATTTT. Translated: CSVVGTSRTDTQYF.

The chain employs TRBV18 and TRBJ2-5, with TRBD1 matching 7 bases. V trimming: 3 bases; J trimming: 2 bases; junction bases outside the gene matches: 9. The CDR3 sequence is 16 residues long. Looked up from germline, CDR1 is KGHSH and CDR2 is LQKENI. The chain's CDR3 is CASSPRQGSIQETQYF. Here the CDR3 DNA reads TGTGCCAGCTCACCCAGACAGGGCTCCATACAAGAGACCCAGTACTTC.

This clonotype was counted a few times. This sequence joins TRBV21-1 and TRBJ1-4; the table calls TRBD1, which could not be checked here. TRBV21-1 is shown as a pseudogene. The CDR3 sequence is 15 residues long. The CDR3 DNA sequence: TGTGCCACCCCGGGGGCCGGGTTAACTAATGAAAAACCGTTTTTT. Translating it yields CATPGAGLTNEKPFF.

The chain uses TRBV3-1 and TRBJ1-5; D uncertain. The CDR3 runs to 15 residues. CDR1 is LGHDT, CDR2 YNNKEL, per germline (reference sequence). V was clipped by 1 base and J by 0 bases, with 7 bases between them. As DNA, the CDR3 is TGTGCCAGCAGCCAAGTGTGGGATAGCAATCAGCCCCAGCATTTT. Translation: CASSQVWDSNQPQHF.

The J gene is TRBJ1-5, the V gene TRBV12-3 or TRBV12-4; D is uncertain. Trimming left V 6 bases short and J 2 bases short, with 14 bases between. This CDR3 is built from 15 residues. CDR3 residues: CASSPEGSGNQPQHF. Here the CDR3 DNA reads TGTGCCAGCAGCCCCGAAGGGTCGGGCAATCAGCCCCAGCATTTT.

The chain recombines TRBV6-2 or TRBV6-3 with TRBJ2-7; 7 positions match TRBD1. This CDR3 has 12 residues. The germline V gene has CDR1 MNHEY and CDR2 SVGEGT. V was pared by 6 bases and J by 6 bases, with 5 bases of the junction left unmatched. The CDR3 region is CASRTGAGEQYF. In DNA, the CDR3 is TGTGCCAGCAGAACAGGGGCCGGCGAGCAGTACTTC.

The gene calls are TRBV20-1 and TRBJ1-1; D possibly corresponds to TRBD1 (6 bases). The CDR3 length is 14 residues. Per germline, CDR1 DFQATT and CDR2 SNEGSKA (reference sequence). Trimming took 1 base from V and 7 from J, leaving 16 bases between them. CDR3 residues: CSARAGQFQDEAFF. The CDR3 nucleotides are TGCAGTGCTAGAGCCGGACAGTTCCAGGATGAAGCTTTCTTT.

The rearrangement links TRBV4-3 to TRBJ1-4; D ambiguous. The germline V gene has CDR1 LGHNA and CDR2 YSLEER. V was cut by 3 bases and J by 8 bases, with 10 bases left in between. This CDR3 is 13 amino acids long. The CDR3 loop is CASSQAIEEKLFF. CDR3 nucleotide sequence: TGCGCCAGCAGCCAGGCCATAGAGGAAAAACTGTTTTTT.

In this sample, this clonotype turned up a few times. The CDR3 DNA reads as TGCAGTGCTAACCGAGGAGAGTTTGAGACCCAGTACTTC. It encodes CSANRGEFETQYF. This chain uses TRBV20-1 with TRBJ2-5, with D unclear. Looked up from germline, CDR1 is DFQATT and CDR2 is SNEGSKA (reference sequence). This CDR3 has 13 amino acids. The V end lost 4 bases, the J end lost 5 bases, and 14 bases lay between the germline ends.

This clonotype was seen more than once but under ten times. This chain joins TRBV15 and TRBJ1-2; D might be TRBD1 (6 bases). The V and J ends lost 3 bases and 4 bases respectively, with 18 bases between them. Germline lookup yields CDR1 LNHNV and CDR2 YYDKDF (reference sequence). CDR3 size: 16 residues. The chain's CDR3 is CATSRDPQGNFYGYTF. DNA of the CDR3: TGTGCCACCAGCAGGGACCCTCAGGGGAATTTCTATGGCTACACCTTC.

This clonotype was seen only a few times. The genes are TRBV18 and TRBJ2-5; TRBD2 agrees at 7 bases. CDR3 size: 17 residues. Trimming removed 5 bases from V and 1 base from J; junction bases left unmatched: 13. Germline-derived CDR1 and CDR2 are KGHSH and LQKENI. CDR3 in amino acids: CASSSLNLGGAQETQYF. CDR3 in DNA: TGTGCCAGCTCATCACTGAATCTGGGAGGGGCCCAAGAGACCCAGTACTTC.

The J gene is TRBJ2-1, the V gene TRBV7-2, with no clear D. The germline V gene has CDR1 SGHTA and CDR2 FQGNSA. The CDR3 sequence is 14 residues long. Trimming removed 7 bases at V and 2 bases at J, with 12 bases between. The CDR3 DNA reads TGTGCCAGCAACCGTGGGGTCACCTACAATGAGCAGTTCTTC. Translating it yields CASNRGVTYNEQFF.

V is TRBV4-2 and J is TRBJ2-3; 8 bases fit TRBD2. Trimming at V came to 4 bases and at J to 6 bases, leaving 15 bases not matched to a gene. The CDR3 extends over 17 amino acids. Germline values: CDR1 LGHNA, CDR2 YNFKEQ. CDR3 nucleotide sequence: TGTGCCAGCAGCCCGCTCGGGGGGGACTCCGGTGGGGATACGCAGTATTTT. It is translated as CASSPLGGDSGGDTQYF.

The chain carries TRBV30 and TRBJ2-5; 9 bases fit TRBD2. The J call may not be correct, given that the DNA end is closer to TRBJ2-7. Germline V lookup: CDR1 GTSNPN, CDR2 SVGIG (reference sequence). The CDR3 spans 16 residues. The CDR3 DNA follows: TGTGCCTGGAGCTTGCGCTTAGCGGGGGATATCTACGAGCAGTACTTC. Its protein product is CAWSLRLAGDIYEQYF.

This clonotype showed up just a few times. The chain is built from TRBV7-3 and TRBJ2-3; D unclear. Trimming left V 5 bases short and J 5 bases short, with 11 bases between. Germline V gives CDR1 SGHTA, CDR2 FQGTGA. This CDR3 contains 13 residues. The CDR3 DNA sequence: TGTGCCAGCAGCCCTCCCGGGTTAGATACGCAGTATTTT. It encodes CASSPPGLDTQYF.

This clonotype was observed a few times. In nucleotides, the CDR3 is TGTGCCAGCAAGGGGGGCGGTTCACCCCTCCACTTT. It translates to CASKGGGSPLHF. The chain recombines TRBV28 with TRBJ1-6; the D gene is possibly TRBD1 (6 bases). Trimming pared 7 bases from V and 9 bases from J, leaving 10 bases between. This CDR3 is 12 amino acids long. CDR1 and CDR2 from the germline V gene are MDHEN and SYDVKM.

The chain carries TRBV6-2 or TRBV6-3 and TRBJ2-5, with 12 bases fitting TRBD2. CDR3 length: 18 amino acids. V dropped 7 bases and J dropped 0; count of bases not matched to a gene: 12. Germline-derived CDR1 and CDR2 are MNHEY and SVGEGT. In DNA form, the CDR3 reads TGTGCCAGCACCGACCGGGGTAGGACTAGCGGGAACCAAGAGACCCAGTACTTC. Encoded protein: CASTDRGRTSGNQETQYF.

This clonotype was detected a few times. The CDR3 region is CASRTGTRGGYTF. DNA of the CDR3: TGTGCCAGCAGGACCGGTACCCGGGGTGGCTACACCTTC. The chain uses TRBV12-3 or TRBV12-4 and TRBJ1-2; D ambiguous. The CDR3 is made up of 13 amino acids. V was cut by 6 bases and J by 7 bases, with 15 bases left in between.

The rearrangement links TRBV2 to TRBJ2-3; 7 nucleotides match TRBD1. V lost 7 bases, J lost 2 bases, and 3 bases stayed unmatched. Germline values: CDR1 SNHLY, CDR2 FYNNEI. This CDR3 has 13 residues. DNA of the CDR3: TGTGCCAGCACTGACAGGGTCACAGATACGCAGTATTTT. Translating gives CASTDRVTDTQYF.

This rearrangement joins TRBV7-2 to TRBJ1-1; D is undetermined. The CDR3 extends over 10 amino acids. V shed 0 bases and J shed 11 bases, with 4 bases lying between them. Germline V gene sequence: CDR1 SGHTA, CDR2 FQGNSA. CDR3 in DNA: TGTGCCAGCAGCTTAGCCCGGGCTTTCTTT. Its translation: CASSLARAFF.

Regarding this clonotype: As the CDR3 is not closed by the conserved phenylalanine or tryptophan, this likely results from a read error. The rearrangement uses TRBV6-1 and TRBJ1-2, with D possibly matching TRBD1 (6 bases). Trimming removed 2 bases at V and 4 bases at J, with 14 bases between. Germline loops: CDR1 MNHNS, CDR2 SASEGT. The CDR3 runs to 15 residues. CDR3 DNA: TGTGCCAGCAGTGAAACCCGAGACAGGCCCTATGGCTACACCCTC. It specifies CASSETRDRPYGYTL.

V usage is TRBV20-1 and J usage is TRBJ2-7; D perhaps matches TRBD2 (6 bases). The J call may be mistaken, given a closer DNA end match to TRBJ2-5. The CDR3 runs to 14 residues. Germline V CDR1 and CDR2: DFQATT, SNEGSKA (reference sequence). The CDR3: CSARDSAGYGTQYF. The CDR3, as DNA: TGCAGTGCTAGAGATAGTGCGGGATATGGGACCCAGTACTTC.

This clonotype has a count of ten or more. J is TRBJ2-1 and V is TRBV4-2; 7 bases fit TRBD2. CDR1 and CDR2 from the germline V gene are LGHNA and YNFKEQ. The ends lost 4 bases at V and 4 bases at J; junction bases unmatched: 10. The CDR3 is made up of 16 amino acids. In DNA form, the CDR3 reads TGTGCCAGCAGCCGCGGATTGGCGGGGGAGTACAATGAGCAGTTCTTC. It is translated as CASSRGLAGEYNEQFF.

Concerning this clonotype: A read error is likely, as this CDR3 ends without the conserved phenylalanine or tryptophan. V and J are TRBV18 and TRBJ2-7, with TRBD1 matching 8 bases. The V gene end was trimmed by 3 bases and the J gene end by 5 bases; junction bases not matched to a gene: 6. Germline V CDR1 and CDR2: KGHSH, LQKENI. The CDR3 sequence is 14 residues long. The CDR3 region is CASSPRTGFNEQYL. In nucleotides, the CDR3 is TGTGCCAGCTCACCCCGGACAGGGTTCAACGAGCAGTACCTC.

V and J are TRBV20-1 and TRBJ2-5; possible D gene TRBD2, 5 bases. CDR3 length: 14 residues. V lost 5 bases and J lost 1, with 14 bases in between. The V gene's germline CDR1 is DFQATT and CDR2 SNEGSKA (reference sequence). CDR3: CSAPTTGSQETQYF. CDR3 in DNA: TGCAGTGCTCCCACGACGGGGTCCCAAGAGACCCAGTACTTC.

CDR3 sequence: CASSFTFKGDRFF. CDR3 DNA: TGTGCCAGCAGCTTCACTTTTAAAGGAGACCGGTTCTTC. This chain uses TRBV7-2 with TRBJ2-1; D uncertain. The ends were cut back, 3 bases at V and 15 bases at J, with 18 bases in the middle. The CDR3 covers 13 residues. CDR1 SGHTA and CDR2 FQGNSA come from the germline V gene.

The rearrangement uses TRBV20-1 and TRBJ1-2, with D perhaps matching TRBD1 (6 bases). Trimming shortened V by 6 bases and J by 8 bases, and 16 bases separated the two germline ends. The CDR3 sequence is 12 residues long. CDR1 is DFQATT, CDR2 SNEGSKA, per germline (reference sequence). CDR3 sequence reads: CSAPTGLSGYTF. In nucleotides, the CDR3 is TGCAGTGCGCCGACAGGCCTGTCGGGCTACACCTTC.

The rearrangement joins TRBV7-9 to TRBJ1-2; 9 positions agree with TRBD1. V lost 4 bases, J lost 8 bases, and 14 bases stayed unmatched. In germline, CDR1 is SEHNR, CDR2 FQNEAQ (reference sequence). CDR3 length: 16 amino acids. The CDR3 DNA reads as TGTGCCAGCAGCTCGCCCGGGACAGGGACCTCGGGAGGCTACACCTTC. Translating gives CASSSPGTGTSGGYTF.

The rearrangement joins TRBV6-5 to TRBJ2-2, with TRBD1 matching over 9 bases. The trim removed 4 bases at V and 3 bases at J, leaving 3 bases unmatched. Germline V gives CDR1 MNHEY, CDR2 SVGAGI. This CDR3 has 15 residues. The CDR3 loop is CASSSGQGYTGELFF. In DNA, the CDR3 is TGTGCCAGCAGTTCGGGACAGGGCTACACCGGGGAGCTGTTTTTT.